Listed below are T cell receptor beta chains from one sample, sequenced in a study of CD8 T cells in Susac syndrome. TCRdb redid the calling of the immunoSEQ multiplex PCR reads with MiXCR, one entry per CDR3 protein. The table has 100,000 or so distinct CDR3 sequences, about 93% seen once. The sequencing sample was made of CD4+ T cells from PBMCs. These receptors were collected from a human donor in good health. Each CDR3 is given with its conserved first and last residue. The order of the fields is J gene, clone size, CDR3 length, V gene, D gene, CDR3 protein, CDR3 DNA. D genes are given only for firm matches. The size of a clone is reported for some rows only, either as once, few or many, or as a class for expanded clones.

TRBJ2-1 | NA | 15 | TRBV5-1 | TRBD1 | CASSLNWDSYNEQFF | TGCGCCAGCAGCTTGAATTGGGACAGCTACAATGAGCAGTTCTTC
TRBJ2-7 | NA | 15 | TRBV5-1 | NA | CASSSTLSAAVFRYF | TGCGCCAGCAGCAGTACCCTGTCAGCGGCCGTCTTTCGATACTTC
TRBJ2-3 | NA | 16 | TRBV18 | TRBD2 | CASSQQPGLASDTQYF | TGTGCCAGCTCCCAACAACCGGGACTAGCTTCAGATACGCAGTATTTT
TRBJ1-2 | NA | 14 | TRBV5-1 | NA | CAGSPSQSVYGYTF | TGCGCCGGCAGCCCCAGCCAGTCGGTCTATGGCTACACCTTC
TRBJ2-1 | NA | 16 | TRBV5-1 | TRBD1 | CASSPRQGGDRNEQFF | TGCGCCAGCAGTCCGCGACAGGGTGGCGATAGGAATGAGCAGTTCTTC
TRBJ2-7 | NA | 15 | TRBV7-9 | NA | CASSPPSSYSYEQYF | TGTGCCAGCAGCCCCCCCTCTTCCTACTCCTACGAGCAGTACTTC
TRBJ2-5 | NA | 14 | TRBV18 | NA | CASSPPSRSETQYF | TGTGCCAGCTCACCACCGTCCAGATCGGAGACCCAGTACTTC
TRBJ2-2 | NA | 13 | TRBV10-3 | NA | CAITIADTGELFF | TGTGCCATCACCATAGCGGACACCGGGGAGCTGTTTTTT
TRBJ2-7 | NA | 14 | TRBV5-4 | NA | CASSLLGREDEQYF | TGTGCCAGCAGCTTGCTCGGCAGGGAGGACGAGCAGTACTTC
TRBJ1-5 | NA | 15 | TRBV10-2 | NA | CASSAESGRNQPQHF | TGCGCCAGCAGTGCCGAGTCAGGGCGTAATCAGCCCCAGCATTTT
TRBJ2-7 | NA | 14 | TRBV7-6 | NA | CASSLEGGTYEQYF | TGTGCCAGCAGCTTAGAGGGGGGGACCTACGAGCAGTACTTC
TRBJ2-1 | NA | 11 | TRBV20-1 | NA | CSAHRVHEQFF | TGCAGTGCACACAGGGTACATGAGCAGTTCTTC
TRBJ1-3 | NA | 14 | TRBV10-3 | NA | CAISDGFSGNTIYF | TGTGCCATCAGTGATGGGTTTTCTGGAAACACCATATATTTT
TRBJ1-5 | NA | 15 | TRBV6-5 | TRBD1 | CASSLGQGGYQPQHF | TGTGCCAGCAGCTTGGGACAGGGGGGATATCAGCCCCAGCATTTT
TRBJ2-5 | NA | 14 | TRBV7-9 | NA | CASSLGTVGETQYF | TGTGCCAGCAGCCTCGGGACGGTGGGAGAGACCCAGTACTTC
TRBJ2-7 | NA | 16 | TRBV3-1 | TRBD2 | CASSPKGERGDYEQYF | TGTGCCAGCAGCCCTAAAGGAGAGCGGGGGGACTACGAGCAGTACTTC
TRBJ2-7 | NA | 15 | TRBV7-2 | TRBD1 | CASRSGQGGFYEQYF | TGTGCCAGCAGAAGTGGACAGGGTGGGTTCTACGAGCAGTACTTC
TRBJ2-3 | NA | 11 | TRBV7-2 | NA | CASTQGDTQYF | TGTGCCAGCACCCAGGGAGATACGCAGTATTTT
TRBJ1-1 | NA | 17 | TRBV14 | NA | CASSQVNLRERGAEAFF | TGTGCCAGCAGCCAAGTAAATCTGAGGGAAAGGGGGGCTGAAGCTTTCTTT
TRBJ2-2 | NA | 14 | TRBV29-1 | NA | CSVEESQGAGELFF | TGCAGCGTTGAAGAGTCGCAAGGAGCCGGGGAGCTGTTTTTT
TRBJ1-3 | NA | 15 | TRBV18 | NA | CASSPSALEGNTIYF | TGTGCCAGCTCACCTTCAGCCCTGGAGGGAAACACCATATATTTT
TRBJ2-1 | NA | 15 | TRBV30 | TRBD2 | CAWSTGLGRNEWQFF | TGTGCCTGGAGTACGGGACTAGGCAGGAATGAGTGGCAGTTCTTC
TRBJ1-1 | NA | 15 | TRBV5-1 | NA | CASSFAGGVDTEAFF | TGCGCCAGCAGCTTCGCCGGCGGGGTTGACACTGAAGCTTTCTTT
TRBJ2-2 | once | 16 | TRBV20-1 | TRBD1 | CSARDSTGANTGELFF | TGCAGTGCTAGAGATTCAACAGGGGCGAACACCGGGGAGCTGTTTTTT
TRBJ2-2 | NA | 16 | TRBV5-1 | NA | CASSADNLGWVGELFF | TGCGCCAGCAGCGCCGATAACCTAGGTTGGGTCGGGGAGCTGTTTTTT
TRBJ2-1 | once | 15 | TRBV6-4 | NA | CASRVEGSGTYEQFF | TGTGCCAGCAGGGTGGAGGGGTCGGGTACCTATGAGCAGTTCTTC
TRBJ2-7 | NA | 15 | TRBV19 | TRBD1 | CASSPRGQGLSEQYF | TGTGCCAGTAGTCCGAGAGGACAGGGCCTCTCCGAGCAGTACTTC
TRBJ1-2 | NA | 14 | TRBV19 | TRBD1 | CASSSTGVSKGYTF | TGTGCCAGTAGTTCGACAGGGGTATCTAAGGGCTACACCTTC
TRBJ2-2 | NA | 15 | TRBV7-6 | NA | CASSLAGTNTGELFF | TGTGCCAGCAGCTTAGCAGGAACGAACACCGGGGAGCTGTTTTTT
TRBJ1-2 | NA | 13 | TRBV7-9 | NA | CASSPFGAYGYTF | TGTGCCAGCAGCCCATTCGGGGCTTATGGCTACACCTTC
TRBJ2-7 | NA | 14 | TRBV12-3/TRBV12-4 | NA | CASSLSSVRNEQYF | TGTGCCAGCAGTTTAAGTTCCGTCCGAAACGAGCAGTACTTC
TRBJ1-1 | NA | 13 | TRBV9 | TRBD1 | CASSGTGVTEAFF | TGTGCCAGCAGCGGGACAGGGGTTACTGAAGCTTTCTTT
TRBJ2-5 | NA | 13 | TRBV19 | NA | CASSIARRETQYF | TGTGCCAGTAGTATAGCAAGGCGAGAGACCCAGTACTTC
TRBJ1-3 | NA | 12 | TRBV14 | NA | CASSQDRNTIYF | TGTGCCAGCAGCCAAGACCGAAACACCATATATTTT
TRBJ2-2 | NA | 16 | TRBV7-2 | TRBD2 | CASSPSGMLRTGELFF | TGTGCCAGCAGCCCTAGCGGGATGCTTCGGACCGGGGAGCTGTTTTTT
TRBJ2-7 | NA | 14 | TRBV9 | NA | CASSARTETYEQYF | TGTGCCAGCAGCGCCCGGACAGAGACCTACGAGCAGTACTTC
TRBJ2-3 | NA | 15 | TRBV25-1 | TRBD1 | CASSDGTGEIDTQYF | TGTGCCAGCAGCGATGGGACAGGCGAGATAGATACGCAGTATTTT
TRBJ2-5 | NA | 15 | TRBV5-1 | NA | CASTEALGSQETQYF | TGCGCCAGCACGGAAGCCCTAGGGTCCCAGGAGACCCAGTACTTC
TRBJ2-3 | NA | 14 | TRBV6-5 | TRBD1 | CASSPGTDTDTQYF | TGTGCCAGCAGCCCCGGGACAGACACAGATACGCAGTATTTT
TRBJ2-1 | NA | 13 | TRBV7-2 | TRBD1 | CASSRDRDDEQFF | TGTGCCAGCAGCCGGGACAGGGACGATGAGCAGTTCTTC
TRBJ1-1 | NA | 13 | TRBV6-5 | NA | CASSADSGTEAFF | TGTGCCAGCAGTGCGGACAGCGGCACTGAAGCTTTCTTT
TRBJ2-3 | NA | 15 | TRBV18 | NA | CASSLFMSSTDTQYF | TGTGCCAGCTCGCTGTTTATGAGTAGCACAGATACGCAGTATTTT
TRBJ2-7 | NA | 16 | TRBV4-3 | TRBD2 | CASSHKLAGVFSEQYF | TGCGCCAGCAGCCACAAACTAGCGGGAGTATTTAGCGAGCAGTACTTC
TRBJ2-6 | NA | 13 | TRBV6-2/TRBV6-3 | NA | CASRGAAANVLTF | TGTGCCAGCAGGGGGGCTGCGGCCAACGTCCTGACTTTC
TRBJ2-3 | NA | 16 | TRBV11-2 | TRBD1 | CASSRRQGPITDTQYF | TGTGCCAGCAGCCGCCGACAGGGACCCATCACAGATACGCAGTATTTT
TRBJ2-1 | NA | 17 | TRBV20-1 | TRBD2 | CSALGLAGGSSYNEQFF | TGCAGTGCGCTGGGACTAGCGGGAGGGAGCTCCTACAATGAGCAGTTCTTC
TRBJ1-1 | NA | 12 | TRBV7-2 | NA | CASSQVSTEAFF | TGTGCCAGCAGCCAGGTTAGCACTGAAGCTTTCTTT
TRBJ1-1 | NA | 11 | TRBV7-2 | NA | CASSLGYWAFF | TGTGCCAGCAGCTTGGGCTACTGGGCTTTCTTT
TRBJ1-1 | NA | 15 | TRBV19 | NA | CASSPRGGTNTEAFF | TGTGCCAGTAGTCCCCGCGGAGGGACGAACACTGAAGCTTTCTTT
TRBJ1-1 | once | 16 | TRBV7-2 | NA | CASSLLSPGFGAEAFF | TGTGCCAGCAGCTTACTTAGTCCAGGGTTCGGAGCTGAAGCTTTCTTT
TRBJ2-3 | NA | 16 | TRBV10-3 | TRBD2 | CATRTSGGRGTDTQYF | TGTGCCACCCGGACTAGCGGGGGGCGTGGCACAGATACGCAGTATTTT
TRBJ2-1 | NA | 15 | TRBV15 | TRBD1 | CATSRRQGPYNEQFF | TGTGCCACCAGCAGACGACAGGGCCCCTACAATGAGCAGTTCTTC
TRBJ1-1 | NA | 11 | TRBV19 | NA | CASNGGDEAFF | TGTGCCAGTAATGGGGGAGATGAAGCTTTCTTT